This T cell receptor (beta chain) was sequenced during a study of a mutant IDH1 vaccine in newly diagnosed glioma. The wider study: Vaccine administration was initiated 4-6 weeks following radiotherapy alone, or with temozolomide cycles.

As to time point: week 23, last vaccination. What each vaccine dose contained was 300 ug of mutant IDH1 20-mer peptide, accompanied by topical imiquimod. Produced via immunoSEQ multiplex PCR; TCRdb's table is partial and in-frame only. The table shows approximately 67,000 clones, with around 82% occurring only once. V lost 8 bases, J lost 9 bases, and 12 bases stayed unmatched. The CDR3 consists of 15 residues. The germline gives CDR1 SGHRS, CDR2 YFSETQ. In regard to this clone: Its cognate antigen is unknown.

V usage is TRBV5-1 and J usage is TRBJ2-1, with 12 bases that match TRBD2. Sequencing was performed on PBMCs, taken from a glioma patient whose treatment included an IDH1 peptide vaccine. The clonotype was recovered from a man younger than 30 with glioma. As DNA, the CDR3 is TGCGCCAGTCGAACTCTAGCGGGGGGGCCTAGTGAGCAGTTCTTC. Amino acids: CASRTLAGGPSEQFF.